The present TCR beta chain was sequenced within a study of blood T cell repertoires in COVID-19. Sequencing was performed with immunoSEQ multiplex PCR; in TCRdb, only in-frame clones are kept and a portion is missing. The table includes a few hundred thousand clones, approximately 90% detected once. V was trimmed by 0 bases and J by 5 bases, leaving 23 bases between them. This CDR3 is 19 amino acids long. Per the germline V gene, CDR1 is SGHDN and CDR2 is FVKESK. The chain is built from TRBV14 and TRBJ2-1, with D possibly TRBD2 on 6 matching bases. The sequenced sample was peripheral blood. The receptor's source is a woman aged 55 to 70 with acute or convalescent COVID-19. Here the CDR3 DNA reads TGTGCCAGCAGCCAAGAAAGGCCCCTTTGGGGAGGAGCTAACAATGAGCAGTTCTTC. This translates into CASSQERPLWGGANNEQFF.